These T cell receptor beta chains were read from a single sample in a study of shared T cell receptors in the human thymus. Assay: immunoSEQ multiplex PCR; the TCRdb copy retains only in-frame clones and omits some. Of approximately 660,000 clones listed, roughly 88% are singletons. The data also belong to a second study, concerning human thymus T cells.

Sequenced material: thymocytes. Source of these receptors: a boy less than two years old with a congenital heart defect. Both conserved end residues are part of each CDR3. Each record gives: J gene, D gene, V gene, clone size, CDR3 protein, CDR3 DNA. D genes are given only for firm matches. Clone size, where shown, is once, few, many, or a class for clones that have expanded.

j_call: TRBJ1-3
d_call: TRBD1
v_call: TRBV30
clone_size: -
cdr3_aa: CAWSIGTGGSGNTIYF
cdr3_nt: TGTGCCTGGAGTATCGGGACAGGGGGGTCTGGAAACACCATATATTTT

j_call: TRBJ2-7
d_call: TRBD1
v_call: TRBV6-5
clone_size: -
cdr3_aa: CASSYSIWQGAYEQYF
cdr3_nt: TGTGCCAGCAGTTACTCGATATGGCAGGGGGCCTACGAGCAGTACTTC

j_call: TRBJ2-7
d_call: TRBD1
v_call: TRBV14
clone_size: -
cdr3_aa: CASKRDRGDEQYF
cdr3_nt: TGTGCCAGCAAGAGGGACAGGGGGGACGAGCAGTACTTC

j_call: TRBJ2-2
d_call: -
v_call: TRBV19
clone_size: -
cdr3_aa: CASSIFRQGKRTGELFF
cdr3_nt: TGTGCCAGTAGTATCTTTAGGCAGGGAAAGAGGACCGGGGAGCTGTTTTTT

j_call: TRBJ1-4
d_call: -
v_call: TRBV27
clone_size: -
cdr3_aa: CASSKNRVPNEKLFF
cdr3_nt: TGTGCCAGCAGTAAAAACAGGGTTCCTAATGAAAAACTGTTTTTT

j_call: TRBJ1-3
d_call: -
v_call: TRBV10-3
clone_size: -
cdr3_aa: CAAREAGDPLSGNTIYF
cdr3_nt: TGTGCCGCCCGAGAGGCAGGGGATCCTCTCTCTGGAAACACCATATATTTT

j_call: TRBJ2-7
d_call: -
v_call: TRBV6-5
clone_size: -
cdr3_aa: CASTGEGDEQYF
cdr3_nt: TGTGCCAGCACGGGGGAAGGGGACGAGCAGTACTTC

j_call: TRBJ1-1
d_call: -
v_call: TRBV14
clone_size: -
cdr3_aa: CASSPRVWGRKTNTEAFF
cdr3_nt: TGTGCCAGCAGCCCCCGAGTGTGGGGCCGGAAAACGAACACTGAAGCTTTCTTT

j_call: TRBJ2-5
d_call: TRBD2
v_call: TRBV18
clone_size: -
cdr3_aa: CASSLPGTSGGPRKETQYF
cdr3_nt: TGTGCCAGCTCACTTCCGGGGACTAGCGGGGGACCCCGGAAAGAGACCCAGTACTTC

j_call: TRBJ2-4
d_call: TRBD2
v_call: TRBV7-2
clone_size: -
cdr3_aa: CASRLAGGPKWAKNIQYF
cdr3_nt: TGTGCCAGCCGACTAGCGGGAGGGCCCAAGTGGGCCAAAAACATTCAGTACTTC

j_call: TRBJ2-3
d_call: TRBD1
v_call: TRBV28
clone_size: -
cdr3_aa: CASSDWDRGPTDTQYF
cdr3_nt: TGTGCCAGCAGTGACTGGGACAGGGGCCCCACAGATACGCAGTATTTT

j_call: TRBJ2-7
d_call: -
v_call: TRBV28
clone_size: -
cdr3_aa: CASSLTPSYEQYF
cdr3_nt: TGTGCCAGCAGCCTAACCCCTTCCTACGAGCAGTACTTC

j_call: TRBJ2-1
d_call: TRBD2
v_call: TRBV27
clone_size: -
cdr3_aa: CASSLLLAGKGDEQFF
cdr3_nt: TGTGCCAGCAGTCTCCTACTAGCGGGAAAGGGCGATGAGCAGTTCTTC

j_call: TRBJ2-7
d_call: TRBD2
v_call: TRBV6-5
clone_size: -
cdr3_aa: CASSQPGTSGNRYF
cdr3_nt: TGTGCCAGCAGTCAGCCCGGGACTAGCGGGAACCGGTACTTC

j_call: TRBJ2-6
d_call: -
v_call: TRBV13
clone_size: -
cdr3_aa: CASSLGGRANSGANVLTF
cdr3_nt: TGTGCCAGCAGCTTAGGCGGGAGAGCGAACTCTGGGGCCAACGTCCTGACTTTC

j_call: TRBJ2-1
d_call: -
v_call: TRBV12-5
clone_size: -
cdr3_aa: CASGWRRDSYNEQFF
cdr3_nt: TGTGCTAGTGGTTGGAGACGGGACTCCTACAATGAGCAGTTCTTC

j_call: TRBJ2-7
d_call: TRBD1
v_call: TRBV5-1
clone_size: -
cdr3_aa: CASSGQGNYEQYF
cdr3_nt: TGCGCCAGCAGCGGACAGGGGAACTACGAGCAGTACTTC

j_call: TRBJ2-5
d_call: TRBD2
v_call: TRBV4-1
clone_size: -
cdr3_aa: CASNREGGRTQETQYF
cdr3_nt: TGCGCCAGCAATAGGGAGGGCGGGCGGACCCAAGAGACCCAGTACTTC

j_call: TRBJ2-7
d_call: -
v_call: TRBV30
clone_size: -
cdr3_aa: CAWSLGRDLPYEQYF
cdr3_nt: TGTGCCTGGAGTCTAGGGCGGGACCTCCCCTACGAGCAGTACTTC

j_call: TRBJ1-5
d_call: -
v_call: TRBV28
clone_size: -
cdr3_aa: CASSPFEPRDSNQPQHF
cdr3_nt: TGTGCCAGCAGTCCTTTCGAGCCCAGGGATAGCAATCAGCCCCAGCATTTT

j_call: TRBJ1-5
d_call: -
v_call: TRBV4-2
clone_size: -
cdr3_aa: CASSQVRSNQPQHF
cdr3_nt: TGTGCCAGCAGCCAAGTGCGGAGCAATCAGCCCCAGCATTTT

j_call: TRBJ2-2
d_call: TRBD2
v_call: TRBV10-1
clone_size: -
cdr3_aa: CASSESPLPGTNVGELFF
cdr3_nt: TGCGCCAGCAGTGAGTCCCCTTTGCCGGGGACTAACGTCGGGGAGCTGTTTTTT

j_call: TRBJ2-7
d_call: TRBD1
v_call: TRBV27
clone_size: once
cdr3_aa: CASSSTGGSDEQYF
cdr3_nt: TGTGCCAGCAGCTCTACAGGGGGCAGCGACGAGCAGTACTTC

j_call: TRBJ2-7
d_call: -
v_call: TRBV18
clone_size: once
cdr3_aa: CASSPPKRTLDEQYF
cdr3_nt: TGTGCCAGCTCACCACCCAAAAGGACTCTGGACGAGCAGTACTTC

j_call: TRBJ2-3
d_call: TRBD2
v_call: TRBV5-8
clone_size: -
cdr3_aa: CASSSTGTSLEFTDTQYF
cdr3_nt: TGTGCCAGCAGCTCAACGGGGACTAGTTTAGAGTTCACAGATACGCAGTATTTT

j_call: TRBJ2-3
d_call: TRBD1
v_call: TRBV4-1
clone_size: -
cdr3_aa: CASSQDKRQGAGDTQYF
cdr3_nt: TGCGCCAGCAGCCAAGATAAGAGGCAGGGGGCGGGAGATACGCAGTATTTT

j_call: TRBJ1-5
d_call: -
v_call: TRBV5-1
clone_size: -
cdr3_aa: CASSLGGLVPNQPQHF
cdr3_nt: TGCGCCAGCAGCCTGGGAGGGCTGGTCCCAAATCAGCCCCAGCATTTT

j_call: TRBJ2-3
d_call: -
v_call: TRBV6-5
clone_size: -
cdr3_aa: CASSSMAGSLTDTQYF
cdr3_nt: TGTGCCAGCAGTTCGATGGCGGGATCCCTCACAGATACGCAGTATTTT

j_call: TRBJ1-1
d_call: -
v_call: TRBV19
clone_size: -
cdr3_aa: CASSIATGCWNTEAFF
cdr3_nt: TGTGCCAGTAGTATAGCGACAGGTTGTTGGAACACTGAAGCTTTCTTT